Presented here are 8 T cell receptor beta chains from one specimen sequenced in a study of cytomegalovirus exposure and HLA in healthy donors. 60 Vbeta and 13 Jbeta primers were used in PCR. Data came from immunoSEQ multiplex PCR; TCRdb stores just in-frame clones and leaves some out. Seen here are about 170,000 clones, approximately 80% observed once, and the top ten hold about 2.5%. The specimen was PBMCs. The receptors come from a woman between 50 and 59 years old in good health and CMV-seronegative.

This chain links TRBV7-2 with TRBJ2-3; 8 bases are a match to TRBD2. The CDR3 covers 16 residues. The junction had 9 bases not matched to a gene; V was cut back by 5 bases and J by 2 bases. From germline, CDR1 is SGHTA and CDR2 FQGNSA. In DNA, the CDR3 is TGTGCCAGCAGCCGGGGGGGGGTAGGATACACAGATACGCAGTATTTT. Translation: CASSRGGVGYTDTQYF.

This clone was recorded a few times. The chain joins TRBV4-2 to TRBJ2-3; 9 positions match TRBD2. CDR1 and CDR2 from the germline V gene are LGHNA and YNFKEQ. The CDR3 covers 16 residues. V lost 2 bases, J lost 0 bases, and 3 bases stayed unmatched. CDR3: CASSQFSGGSTDTQYF. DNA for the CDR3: TGTGCCAGCAGCCAATTTAGCGGGGGTAGCACAGATACGCAGTATTTT.

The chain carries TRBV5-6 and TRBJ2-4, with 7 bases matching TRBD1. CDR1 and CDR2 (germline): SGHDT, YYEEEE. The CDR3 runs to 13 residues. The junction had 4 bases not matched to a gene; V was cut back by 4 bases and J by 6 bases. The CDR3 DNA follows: TGTGCCAGCAGCCATTGGACAGGAAACATTCAGTACTTC. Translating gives CASSHWTGNIQYF.

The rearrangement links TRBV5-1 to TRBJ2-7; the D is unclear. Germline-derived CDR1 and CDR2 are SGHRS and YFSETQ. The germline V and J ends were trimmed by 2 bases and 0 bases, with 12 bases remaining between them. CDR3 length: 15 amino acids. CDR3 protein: CASSFSPRGSYEQYF. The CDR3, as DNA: TGCGCCAGCAGCTTTTCCCCCAGAGGCTCCTACGAGCAGTACTTC.

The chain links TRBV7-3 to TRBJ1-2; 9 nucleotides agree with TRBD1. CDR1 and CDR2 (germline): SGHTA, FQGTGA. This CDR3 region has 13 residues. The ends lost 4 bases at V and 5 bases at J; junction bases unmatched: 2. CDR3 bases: TGTGCCAGCAGCTCGACAGGGGGGTATGGCTACACCTTC. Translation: CASSSTGGYGYTF. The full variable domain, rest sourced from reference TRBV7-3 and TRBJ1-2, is GAGVSQTPSNKVTEKGKYVELRCDPISGHTALYWYRQSLGQGPEFLIYFQGTGAADDSGLPNDRFFAVRPEGSVSTLKIQRTERGDSAVYLCASSSTGGYGYTFGSGTRLTVV.

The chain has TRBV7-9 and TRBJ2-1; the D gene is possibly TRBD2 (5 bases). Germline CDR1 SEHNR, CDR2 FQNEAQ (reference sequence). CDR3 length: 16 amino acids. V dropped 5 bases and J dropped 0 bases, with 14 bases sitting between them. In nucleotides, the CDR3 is TGTGCCAGCAGCCGGAGGTTAGGTAGCTCCTACAATGAGCAGTTCTTC. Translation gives CASSRRLGSSYNEQFF.

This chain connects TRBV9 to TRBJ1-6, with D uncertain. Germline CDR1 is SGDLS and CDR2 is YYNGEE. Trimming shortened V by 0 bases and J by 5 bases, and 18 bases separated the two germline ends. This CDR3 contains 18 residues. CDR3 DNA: TGTGCCAGCAGCGTAGCTACGGGGAGAGTTGGGAATAATTCACCCCTCCACTTT. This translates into CASSVATGRVGNNSPLHF.

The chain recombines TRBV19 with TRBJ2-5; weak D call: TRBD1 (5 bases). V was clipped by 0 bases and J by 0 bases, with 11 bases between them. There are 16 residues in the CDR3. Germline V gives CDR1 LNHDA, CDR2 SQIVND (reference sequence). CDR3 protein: CASSIDRALNQETQYF. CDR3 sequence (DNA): TGTGCCAGTAGTATAGACAGGGCCCTCAACCAAGAGACCCAGTACTTC.